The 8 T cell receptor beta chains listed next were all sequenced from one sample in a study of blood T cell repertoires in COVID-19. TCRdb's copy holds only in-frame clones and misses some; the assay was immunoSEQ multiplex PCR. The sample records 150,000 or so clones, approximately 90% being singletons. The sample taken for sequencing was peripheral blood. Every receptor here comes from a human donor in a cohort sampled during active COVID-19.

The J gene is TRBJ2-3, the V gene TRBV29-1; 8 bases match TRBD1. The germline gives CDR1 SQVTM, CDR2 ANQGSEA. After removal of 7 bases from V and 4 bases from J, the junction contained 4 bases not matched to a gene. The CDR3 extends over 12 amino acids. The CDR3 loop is CSGKQGADTQYF. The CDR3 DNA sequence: TGCAGCGGAAAACAGGGGGCAGATACGCAGTATTTT.

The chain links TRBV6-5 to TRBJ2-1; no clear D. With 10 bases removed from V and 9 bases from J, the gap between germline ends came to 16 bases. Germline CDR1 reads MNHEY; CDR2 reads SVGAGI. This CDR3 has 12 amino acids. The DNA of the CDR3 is TGTGCCACCGCTCCTATAACGGGTGAGCAGTTCTTC. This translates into CATAPITGEQFF.

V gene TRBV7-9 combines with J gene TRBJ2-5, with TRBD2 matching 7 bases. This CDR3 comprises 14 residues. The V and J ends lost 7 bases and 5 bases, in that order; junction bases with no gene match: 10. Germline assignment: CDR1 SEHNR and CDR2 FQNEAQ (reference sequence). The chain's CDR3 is CASTVAGLRETQYF. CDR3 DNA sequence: TGTGCCAGCACCGTAGCGGGCCTTCGGGAGACCCAGTACTTC.

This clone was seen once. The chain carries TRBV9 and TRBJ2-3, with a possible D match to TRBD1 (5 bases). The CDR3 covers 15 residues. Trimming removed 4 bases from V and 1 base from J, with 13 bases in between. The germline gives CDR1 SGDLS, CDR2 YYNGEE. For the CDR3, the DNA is TGTGCCAGCAGCATTTACTCGACAGGCACAGATACGCAGTATTTT. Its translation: CASSIYSTGTDTQYF. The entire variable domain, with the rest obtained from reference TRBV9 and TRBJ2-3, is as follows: DSGVTQTPKHLITATGQRVTLRCSPRSGDLSVYWYQQSLDQGLQFLIQYYNGEERAKGNILERFSAQQFPDLHSELNLSSLELGDSALYFCASSIYSTGTDTQYFGPGTRLTVL.

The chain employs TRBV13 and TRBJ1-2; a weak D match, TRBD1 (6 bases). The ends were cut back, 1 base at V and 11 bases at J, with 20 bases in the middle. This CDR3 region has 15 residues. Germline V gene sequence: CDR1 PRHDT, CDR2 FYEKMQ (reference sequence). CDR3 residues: CASSLEGDPGVTYTF. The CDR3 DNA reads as TGTGCCAGCAGCTTAGAGGGCGATCCAGGGGTGACGTACACCTTC. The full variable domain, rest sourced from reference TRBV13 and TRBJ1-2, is AAGVIQSPRHLIKEKRETATLKCYPIPRHDTVYWYQQGPGQDPQFLISFYEKMQSDKGSIPDRFSAQQFSDYHSELNMSSLELGDSALYFCASSLEGDPGVTYTFGSGTRLTVV.

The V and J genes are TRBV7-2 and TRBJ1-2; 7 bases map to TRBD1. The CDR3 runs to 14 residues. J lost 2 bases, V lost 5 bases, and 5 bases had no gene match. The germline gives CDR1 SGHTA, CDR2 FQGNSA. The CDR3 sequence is CASSPQGGNYGYTF. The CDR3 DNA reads TGTGCCAGCAGCCCCCAGGGGGGAAACTATGGCTACACCTTC. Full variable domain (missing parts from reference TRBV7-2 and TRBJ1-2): GAGVSQSPSNKVTEKGKDVELRCDPISGHTALYWYRQSLGQGLEFLIYFQGNSAPDKSGLPSDRFSAERTGGSVSTLTIQRTQQEDSAVYLCASSPQGGNYGYTFGSGTRLTVV.

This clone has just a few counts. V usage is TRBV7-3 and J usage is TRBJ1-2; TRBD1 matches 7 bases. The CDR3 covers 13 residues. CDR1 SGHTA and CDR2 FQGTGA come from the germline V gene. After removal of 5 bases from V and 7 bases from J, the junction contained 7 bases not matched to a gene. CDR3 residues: CASSDRVGFGYTF. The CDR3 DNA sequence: TGTGCCAGCAGCGACAGGGTGGGCTTTGGCTACACCTTC. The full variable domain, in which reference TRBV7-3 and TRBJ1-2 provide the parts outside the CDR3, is GAGVSQTPSNKVTEKGKYVELRCDPISGHTALYWYRQSLGQGPEFLIYFQGTGAADDSGLPNDRFFAVRPEGSVSTLKIQRTERGDSAVYLCASSDRVGFGYTFGSGTRLTVV.

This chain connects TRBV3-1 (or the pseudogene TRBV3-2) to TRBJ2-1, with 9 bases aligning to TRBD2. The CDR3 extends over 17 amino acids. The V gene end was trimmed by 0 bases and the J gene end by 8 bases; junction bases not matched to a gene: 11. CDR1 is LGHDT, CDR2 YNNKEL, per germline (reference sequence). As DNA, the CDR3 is TGTGCCAGCAGCCAAGATGCCGCGGGAGGGAGTTTCCATGAGCAGTTCTTC. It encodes CASSQDAAGGSFHEQFF.